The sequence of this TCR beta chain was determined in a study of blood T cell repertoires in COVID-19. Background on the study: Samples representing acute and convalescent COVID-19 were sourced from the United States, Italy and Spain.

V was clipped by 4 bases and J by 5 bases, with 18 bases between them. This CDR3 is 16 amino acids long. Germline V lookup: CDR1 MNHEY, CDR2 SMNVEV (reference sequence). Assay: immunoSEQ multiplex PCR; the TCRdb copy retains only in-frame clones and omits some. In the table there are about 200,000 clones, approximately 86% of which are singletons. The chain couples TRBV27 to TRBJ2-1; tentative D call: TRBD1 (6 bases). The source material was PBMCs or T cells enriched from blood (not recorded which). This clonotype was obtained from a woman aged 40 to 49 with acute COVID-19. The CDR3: CASSSPTTDRNNEQFF. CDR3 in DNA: TGTGCCAGCAGTTCCCCAACTACCGACAGGAACAATGAGCAGTTCTTC.